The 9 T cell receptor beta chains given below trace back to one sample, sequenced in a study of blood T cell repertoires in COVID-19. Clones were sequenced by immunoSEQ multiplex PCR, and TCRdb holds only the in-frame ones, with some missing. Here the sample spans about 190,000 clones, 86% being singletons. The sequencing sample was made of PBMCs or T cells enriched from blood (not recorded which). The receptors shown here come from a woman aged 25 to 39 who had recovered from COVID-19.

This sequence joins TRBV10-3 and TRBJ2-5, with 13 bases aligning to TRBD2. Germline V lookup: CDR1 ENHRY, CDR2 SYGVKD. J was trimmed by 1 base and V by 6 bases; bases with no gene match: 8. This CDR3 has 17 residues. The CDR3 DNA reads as TGTGCCATCAGCCTCACTAGCGGGAGGGCCTCCCAAGAGACCCAGTACTTC. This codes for CAISLTSGRASQETQYF.

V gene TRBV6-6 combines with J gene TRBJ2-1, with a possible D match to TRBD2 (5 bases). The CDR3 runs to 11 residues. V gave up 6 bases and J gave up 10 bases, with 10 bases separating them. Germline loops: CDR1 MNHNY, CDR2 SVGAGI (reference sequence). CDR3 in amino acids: CASRDSLEQFF. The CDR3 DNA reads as TGTGCCAGCAGGGACTCCCTGGAGCAGTTCTTC.

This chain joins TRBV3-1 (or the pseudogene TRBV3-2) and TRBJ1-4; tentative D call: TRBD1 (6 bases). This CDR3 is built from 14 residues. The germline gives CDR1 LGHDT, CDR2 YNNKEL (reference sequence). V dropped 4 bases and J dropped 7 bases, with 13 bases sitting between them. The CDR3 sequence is CASSRRQATEKLFF. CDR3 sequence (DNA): TGTGCCAGCAGCCGACGACAGGCGACTGAAAAACTGTTTTTT.

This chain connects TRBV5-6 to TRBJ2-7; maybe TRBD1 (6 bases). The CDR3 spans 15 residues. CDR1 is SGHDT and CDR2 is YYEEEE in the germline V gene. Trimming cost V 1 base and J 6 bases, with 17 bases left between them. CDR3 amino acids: CASSLLNRDSAEQYF. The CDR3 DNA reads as TGTGCCAGCAGCTTGCTAAACAGGGATTCGGCCGAGCAGTACTTC.

The CDR3 loop reads CASRPTEIAGGQYEQYF. The CDR3 DNA reads TGTGCCAGCAGACCGACAGAGATAGCGGGAGGGCAATACGAGCAGTACTTC. The chain has TRBV13 and TRBJ2-7; 11 bases agree with TRBD2. Germline V gene data show CDR1 as PRHDT and CDR2 as FYEKMQ (reference sequence). With 6 bases clipped from V and 4 bases from J, the junction kept 14 bases outside the gene matches. This CDR3 has 17 amino acids.

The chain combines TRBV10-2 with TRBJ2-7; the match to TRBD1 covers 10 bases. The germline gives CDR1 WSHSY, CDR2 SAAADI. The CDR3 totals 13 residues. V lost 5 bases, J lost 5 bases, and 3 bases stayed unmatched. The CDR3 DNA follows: TGCGCCAGCAGTTGGGACAGGGGCCACGAGCAGTACTTC. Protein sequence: CASSWDRGHEQYF.

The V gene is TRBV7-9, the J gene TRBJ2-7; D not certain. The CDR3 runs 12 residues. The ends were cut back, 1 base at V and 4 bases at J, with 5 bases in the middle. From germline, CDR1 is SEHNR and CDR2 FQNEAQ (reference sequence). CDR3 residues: CASSLVLYEQYF. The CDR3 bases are TGTGCCAGCAGCTTAGTCCTTTACGAGCAGTACTTC.

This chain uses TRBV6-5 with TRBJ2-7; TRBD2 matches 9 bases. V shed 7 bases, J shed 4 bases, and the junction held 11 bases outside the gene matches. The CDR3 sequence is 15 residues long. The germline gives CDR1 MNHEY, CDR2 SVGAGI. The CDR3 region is CASKPLSSGIYEQYF. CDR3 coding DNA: TGTGCCAGCAAACCCCTGTCTAGCGGGATTTACGAGCAGTACTTC.

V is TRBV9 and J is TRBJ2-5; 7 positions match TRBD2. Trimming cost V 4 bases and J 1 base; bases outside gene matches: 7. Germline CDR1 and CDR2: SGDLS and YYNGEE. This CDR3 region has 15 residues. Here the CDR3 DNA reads TGTGCCAGCAGCCCATCCCCGGGAGGCCAAGAGACCCAGTACTTC. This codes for CASSPSPGGQETQYF.